This T cell receptor beta chain is drawn from a study of blood T cell repertoires in COVID-19. Across the whole study: Both acute and convalescent COVID-19 samples were obtained from the United States, Italy and Spain. The analysed material was cDNA or gDNA that came from T cells, B-cell-depleted T cells, or PBMCs.

Seattle enrolled patients during active infection and tracked them longitudinally. Authors' data handling: Nucleated cell number was recorded as an estimate derived from reference gene primer amplification. Only in-frame clones appear in the TCRdb table, and some are missing; sequencing was by immunoSEQ multiplex PCR. V, J and clone size are those of that table, while D and trimming were read from the DNA. In the table there are around 210,000 clones, approximately 85% of which are singletons. The CDR3 runs to 14 residues. Germline lookup yields CDR1 MNHEY and CDR2 SVGAGI. V shed 6 bases, J shed 7 bases, and the junction held 5 bases outside the gene matches.

This receptor was identified in a man aged 50-60 years with COVID-19, enrolled during active disease. What was sequenced was peripheral blood. This rearrangement joins TRBV6-5 to TRBJ2-1, with 11 bases lining up with TRBD2. CDR3 region: CASRGLAGGNEQFF. For the CDR3, the DNA is TGTGCCAGCAGGGGGCTAGCGGGGGGTAATGAGCAGTTCTTC.